Shown below are 5 T cell receptor beta chains from a single sample sequenced in a study of blood T cell repertoires in COVID-19. The assay was immunoSEQ multiplex PCR, and TCRdb's table has in-frame clones only and misses some. This sample has about 61,000 clones; about nine tenths occur once, and the top ten carry 20% to 25%. Sequenced material: peripheral blood. The receptors were gathered from a woman between 50 and 59 years old with active or convalescent COVID-19.

V and J are TRBV10-2 and TRBJ1-1; 9 bases are a match to TRBD1. V was pared by 1 base and J by 5 bases, with 5 bases of the junction left unmatched. The CDR3 has 15 residues. Germline V gives CDR1 WSHSY, CDR2 SAAADI. In nucleotides, the CDR3 is TGCGCCAGCAGTGAGTGGGACAGGGTTGGGACTGAAGCTTTCTTT. Translation: CASSEWDRVGTEAFF.

The CDR3, as DNA: TGTGCCAGTAACCCTGGACTAGCTAACACAGATACGCAGTATTTT. The encoded protein is CASNPGLANTDTQYF. This chain links TRBV19 with TRBJ2-3; 8 bases fit TRBD2. J gave up 2 bases and V 7 bases, and 8 bases lay outside the gene matches. Germline loops: CDR1 LNHDA, CDR2 SQIVND (reference sequence). This CDR3 contains 15 residues.

The chain combines TRBV7-8 with TRBJ2-1, with D maybe TRBD2 (5 bases). The CDR3 extends over 11 amino acids. The germline V gene has CDR1 SGHVS and CDR2 FQNEAQ. V was shortened by 1 base and J by 10 bases, with 5 bases between the two germline ends. CDR3 region: CASSLVAEQFF. Here the CDR3 DNA reads TGTGCCAGCAGCTTAGTAGCGGAGCAGTTCTTC.

The CDR3 DNA reads TGTGCCAGCAGCCCTACGAGGACAGGGCAAGAGACCCAGTACTTC. Translating gives CASSPTRTGQETQYF. This chain uses TRBV7-9 with TRBJ2-5, with 8 bases lining up with TRBD1. This CDR3 is 15 amino acids long. With V trimmed by 5 bases and J by 2 bases, 7 bases remained unmatched. Germline CDR1 reads SEHNR; CDR2 reads FQNEAQ (reference sequence). Drawing the rest from reference TRBV7-9 and TRBJ2-5, the complete variable domain is DTGVSQNPRHKITKRGQNVTFRCDPISEHNRLYWYRQTLGQGPEFLTYFQNEAQLEKSRLLSDRFSAERPKGSFSTLEIQRTEQGDSAMYLCASSPTRTGQETQYFGPGTRLLVL.

This chain uses TRBV2 with TRBJ1-3; 9 nucleotides match TRBD1. The germline gives CDR1 SNHLY, CDR2 FYNNEI. J gave up 2 bases and V 5 bases, and 19 bases lay outside the gene matches. There are 20 residues in the CDR3. CDR3 DNA sequence: TGTGCCAGCAGTTTAAACCCCCCCTACAGGGGGCGGGGAACTGGAAACACCATATATTTT. It specifies CASSLNPPYRGRGTGNTIYF.